The 32 T cell receptor beta chains below all came from one sample that was sequenced in a study of T-cell memory formation after mild COVID-19. MiXCR, applied by TCRdb to the 5' RACE reads, yields one record per CDR3 protein. Here the sample spans some 190,000 distinct CDR3 sequences, roughly 17% being singletons. The sequenced sample consisted of PBMCs or a T cell subset sorted from them (not recorded which). The receptors shown here come from an adult woman who had mild COVID-19 (a few samples of this study predate the infection). Cell type and time point are not known.

The V and J genes are TRBV12-3 or TRBV12-4 and TRBJ2-1; 7 bases line up with TRBD2. The CDR3 consists of 14 residues. Trimming at V came to 3 bases and at J to 2 bases, leaving 1 base not matched to a gene. In nucleotides, the CDR3 is TGTGCCAGCAGTTTGGGACTAACCTACAATGAGCAGTTCTTC. Its protein is CASSLGLTYNEQFF.

This clonotype was seen many times. The CDR3 reads CASSLGSGTNSYEQYF. Here the CDR3 DNA reads TGCGCCAGCAGCTTGGGGAGTGGGACGAACTCCTACGAGCAGTACTTC. V is TRBV5-1 and J is TRBJ2-7; D could derive from TRBD1 or TRBD2 (5 bases each). Germline lookup yields CDR1 SGHRS and CDR2 YFSETQ. V was pared by 0 bases and J by 0 bases, with 13 bases between. The CDR3 spans 16 residues.

In this sample, this clonotype turned up many times. The chain is built from TRBV20-1 and TRBJ2-1; unclear D gene. The CDR3 is 12 amino acids. V was cut by 6 bases and J by 8 bases, with 14 bases left in between. CDR1 DFQATT and CDR2 SNEGSKA come from the germline V gene (reference sequence). CDR3 nucleotide sequence: TGCAGTGCCGACCTCTCAACAGATGAGCAGTTCTTC. This codes for CSADLSTDEQFF.

About this clonotype itself: A read error is possible here, since a much larger clone lies one base away. This rearrangement joins TRBV2 to TRBJ2-3; 12 bases line up with TRBD2. Germline values: CDR1 SNHLY, CDR2 FYNNEI. CDR3 length: 19 residues. This CDR3 is CASSEAALSSGGATDMQYF. CDR3 DNA: TGTGCCAGCAGTGAAGCGGCCCTTTCTAGCGGGGGGGCGACAGATATGCAGTATTTT.

This clonotype was recorded a few times. The chain uses TRBV12-3 or TRBV12-4 and TRBJ2-3; 8 bases match TRBD2. The V gene end was trimmed by 0 bases and the J gene end by 4 bases; junction bases not matched to a gene: 3. CDR3 length: 15 residues. This chain's CDR3 is CASSLASGIPDTQYF. DNA of the CDR3: TGTGCCAGCAGTTTAGCTAGCGGGATCCCAGATACGCAGTATTTT.

This clonotype was picked up many times. V usage is TRBV5-1 and J usage is TRBJ2-7, with D possibly matching TRBD1 (5 bases). The germline CDR1 and CDR2 sequences are SGHRS and YFSETQ. The CDR3 extends over 14 amino acids. Trimming left V 2 bases short and J 2 bases short, with 11 bases between. The CDR3 loop reads CASSLDWGPYEQYF. DNA of the CDR3: TGCGCCAGCAGCTTAGACTGGGGCCCCTACGAGCAGTACTTC.

A few counts support this clonotype. The chain is built from TRBV7-3 and TRBJ2-6; D uncertain. V gave up 2 bases and J gave up 0 bases, with 5 bases separating them. The germline V gene has CDR1 SGHTA and CDR2 FQGTGA. This CDR3 is 15 amino acids long. The CDR3 spells CASSLLGSGANVLTF. The CDR3 DNA sequence: TGTGCCAGCAGCTTACTGGGCTCTGGGGCCAACGTCCTGACTTTC.

This clonotype was counted ten times or more. The chain is built from TRBV20-1 and TRBJ2-1; D is undetermined. V lost 4 bases to trimming and J lost 0 bases, with 7 bases between them. The CDR3 runs to 13 residues. Germline V gene data show CDR1 as DFQATT and CDR2 as SNEGSKA (reference sequence). CDR3 sequence: CSAITDSYNEQFF. CDR3 DNA sequence: TGCAGTGCTATCACCGACTCCTACAATGAGCAGTTCTTC.

In this sample, this clonotype turned up a few times. The chain couples TRBV7-2 to TRBJ2-7; tentatively, D is TRBD1 or TRBD2 (5 bases each). Germline CDR1 is SGHTA and CDR2 is FQGNSA. The ends were cut back, 7 bases at V and 4 bases at J, with 20 bases in the middle. The CDR3 is made up of 15 amino acids. CDR3 coding DNA: TGTGCCAGCAACGAGGGACCGAGACAGAGATACGAGCAGTACTTC. Translating gives CASNEGPRQRYEQYF.

The rearrangement uses TRBV7-9 and TRBJ2-5; either TRBD1 or TRBD2 may fit D (6 bases each). The ends were cut back, 2 bases at V and 3 bases at J, with 10 bases in the middle. Germline V lookup: CDR1 SEHNR, CDR2 FQNEAQ (reference sequence). The CDR3 has 14 amino acids. The CDR3 coding sequence is TGTGCCAGCAGCTTAAGGGGGAGGAAAGAGACCCAGTACTTC. Its protein is CASSLRGRKETQYF. Together with reference TRBV7-9 and TRBJ2-5, the CDR3 gives the full variable domain: DTGVSQNPRHKITKRGQNVTFRCDPISEHNRLYWYRQTLGQGPEFLTYFQNEAQLEKSRLLSDRFSAERPKGSFSTLEIQRTEQGDSAMYLCASSLRGRKETQYFGPGTRLLVL.

This clonotype was counted a few times. This sequence joins TRBV18 and TRBJ2-7, with 7 bases identical to TRBD1. V trimming: 3 bases; J trimming: 6 bases; junction bases outside the gene matches: 5. The CDR3 totals 13 residues. CDR1 is KGHSH and CDR2 is LQKENI in the germline V gene. The CDR3 is CASSPKGAGEQYF. CDR3 nucleotide sequence: TGTGCCAGCTCACCGAAGGGGGCGGGCGAGCAGTACTTC.

The CDR3 protein is CASSVVSLAGGYEQYF. CDR3 coding DNA: TGTGCCAGCAGCGTAGTGTCCCTAGCGGGAGGCTACGAGCAGTACTTC. The chain recombines TRBV9 with TRBJ2-7; 11 bases agree with TRBD2. The CDR3 has 16 residues. CDR1 and CDR2 from the germline V gene are SGDLS and YYNGEE. The junction had 5 bases not matched to a gene; V was cut back by 0 bases and J by 3 bases.

This chain uses TRBV10-3 with TRBJ1-2; D unresolved. Per the germline V gene, CDR1 is ENHRY and CDR2 is SYGVKD. This CDR3 has 18 amino acids. V was shortened by 0 bases and J by 1 base, with 18 bases between the two germline ends. CDR3 sequence reads: CAISESEPRIPLNYGYTF. CDR3 bases: TGTGCCATCAGTGAGTCGGAGCCCAGGATACCCCTTAACTATGGCTACACCTTC.

This clonotype has a single count. This chain connects TRBV15 to TRBJ1-3; D uncertain. Germline loops: CDR1 LNHNV, CDR2 YYDKDF (reference sequence). This CDR3 has 15 amino acids. V lost 5 bases, J lost 0 bases, and 11 bases lay in between. Here the CDR3 reads CATSGPSSSGNTIYF. The CDR3 nucleotides are TGTGCCACCAGCGGCCCCTCCTCCTCTGGAAACACCATATATTTT.

This chain uses TRBV4-3 with TRBJ1-1; possibly TRBD1 for D (5 bases). The V gene lost 1 base and the J gene lost 1 base, with 10 bases spanning the gap. CDR3 length: 15 amino acids. CDR1 is LGHNA, CDR2 YSLEER, per germline. CDR3 DNA: TGCGCCAGCAGCCAAGCCGCAACAGGGAACACTGAAGCTTTCTTT. Translated, it gives CASSQAATGNTEAFF.

Only a few counts were recorded for this clonotype. The CDR3 nucleotides are TGCGCCAGCAGTAAGGGGGCAGGTGGCACCGGGGAGCTGTTTTTT. It yields the protein CASSKGAGGTGELFF. This chain connects TRBV5-1 to TRBJ2-2; TRBD1 aligns across 7 bases. The V segment lost 5 bases and the J segment 4 bases; nucleotides outside the gene matches: 8. The CDR3 is 15 amino acids. Per the germline V gene, CDR1 is SGHRS and CDR2 is YFSETQ.

V gene TRBV5-1 combines with J gene TRBJ2-1, with D uncertain. V lost 0 bases and J 7 bases, leaving 14 bases between the germline ends. The CDR3 is 15 residues long. Germline CDR1 and CDR2: SGHRS and YFSETQ. The CDR3 DNA reads TGCGCCAGCAGCTTGGCCGACCCATCAGAAAATGAGCAGTTCTTC. It specifies CASSLADPSENEQFF.

The gene calls are TRBV29-1 and TRBJ1-2, with D unclear. The CDR3 spans 11 residues. V dropped 7 bases and J dropped 1 base, with 7 bases sitting between them. Germline CDR1 SQVTM, CDR2 ANQGSEA. CDR3: CSGLYNYGYTF. As DNA, the CDR3 is TGCAGCGGGCTCTATAACTATGGCTACACCTTC.

The rearrangement uses TRBV29-1 and TRBJ1-1; the D gene is possibly TRBD1 (6 bases). With 6 bases removed from V and 3 bases from J, the gap between germline ends came to 14 bases. The CDR3 loop spans 13 amino acids. CDR1 and CDR2 (germline): SQVTM, ANQGSEA. The CDR3 is CSVHRQVDTEAFF. The CDR3 nucleotides are TGCAGCGTACACAGACAGGTAGACACTGAAGCTTTCTTT. The full variable domain, completed using reference TRBV29-1 and TRBJ1-1, is SAVISQKPSRDICQRGTSLTIQCQVDSQVTMMFWYRQQPGQSLTLIATANQGSEATYESGFVIDKFPISRPNLTFSTLTVSNMSPEDSSIYLCSVHRQVDTEAFFGQGTRLTVV.

This clonotype was observed a few times. This chain connects TRBV12-3 or TRBV12-4 to TRBJ2-2; 10 nucleotides match TRBD1. This CDR3 contains 18 residues. After removal of 2 bases from V and 4 bases from J, the junction contained 10 bases not matched to a gene. The CDR3 spells CASSLTPGQGLGTGELFF. The CDR3 DNA follows: TGTGCCAGCAGTTTAACTCCGGGACAGGGGCTGGGCACCGGGGAGCTGTTTTTT.

This clonotype was observed a handful of times. The chain combines TRBV29-1 with TRBJ1-1, with 9 bases matching TRBD1. This CDR3 comprises 14 residues. Losses at the gene ends were 6 bases for V and 6 bases for J; bases not matched to a gene: 11. The germline V gene encodes CDR1 SQVTM and CDR2 ANQGSEA. CDR3 coding DNA: TGCAGCGTCGCAAGGGGGACAGGGTGGGCTGAAGCTTTCTTT. Encoded protein: CSVARGTGWAEAFF.

The rearrangement uses TRBV4-1 and TRBJ1-4, with 10 nucleotides matching TRBD1. Germline V gene sequence: CDR1 MGHRA, CDR2 YSYEKL. This CDR3 is 15 amino acids long. V shed 2 bases and J 10 bases; nucleotides not matched to a gene: 7. The CDR3 DNA is TGCGCCAGCAGCCAATTGACAGGGGGCCGAGGAAAACTGTTTTTT. Translation gives CASSQLTGGRGKLFF.

This chain joins TRBV29-1 and TRBJ1-2; D is possibly TRBD1 (6 bases). CDR1 and CDR2 (germline): SQVTM, ANQGSEA. The germline V and J ends were trimmed by 4 bases and 3 bases, with 9 bases remaining between them. The CDR3 extends over 12 amino acids. The CDR3 coding sequence is TGCAGCGTTGGTGACAGGTACTATGGCTACACCTTC. It translates to CSVGDRYYGYTF.

The CDR3 DNA follows: TGCGCCAGCAGCAATCCCCACAGGGACTGGAACACTGAAGCTTTCTTT. Residues: CASSNPHRDWNTEAFF. The rearrangement links TRBV5-1 to TRBJ1-1, with D maybe TRBD1 (6 bases). Trimming shortened V by 4 bases and J by 1 base, and 17 bases separated the two germline ends. CDR3 length equals 16 residues. The germline V gene has CDR1 SGHRS and CDR2 YFSETQ.

There are a few counts of this clonotype. This sequence joins TRBV6-6 and TRBJ1-5, with 7 bases identical to TRBD1. The CDR3 is 14 amino acids. The junction had 10 bases not matched to a gene; V was cut back by 7 bases and J by 7 bases. The germline gives CDR1 MNHNY, CDR2 SVGAGI (reference sequence). The CDR3 here is CASTRGEGGQPQHF. CDR3 DNA sequence: TGTGCCAGCACCCGAGGGGAAGGGGGCCAGCCCCAGCATTTT.

This chain joins TRBV12-3 or TRBV12-4 and TRBJ2-7; 11 nucleotides align to TRBD1. The CDR3 has 14 residues. The ends lost 6 bases at V and 3 bases at J; junction bases unmatched: 4. As DNA, the CDR3 is TGTGCCAGCAGAAGGACAGGGGGCGTCTACGAGCAGTACTTC. Translated: CASRRTGGVYEQYF.

The chain is built from TRBV29-1 and TRBJ1-1; D might be TRBD1 (5 bases). Trimming took 4 bases from V and 3 from J, leaving 9 bases between them. CDR1 and CDR2 from the germline V gene are SQVTM and ANQGSEA. The CDR3 has 12 residues. As DNA, the CDR3 is TGCAGCGTTGCAGCGGGGGACACTGAAGCTTTCTTT. This sequence encodes CSVAAGDTEAFF.

As DNA, the CDR3 is TGTGCCAGCAGTGCGGGGCAGCCTTACGAGCAGTACTTC. This translates into CASSAGQPYEQYF. V gene TRBV2 combines with J gene TRBJ2-7; D may correspond to TRBD1 or TRBD2 (5 bases each). V was clipped by 4 bases and J by 4 bases, with 11 bases between them. The CDR3 totals 13 residues. In germline, CDR1 is SNHLY, CDR2 FYNNEI. Full variable domain (outside the CDR3, taken from reference TRBV2 and TRBJ2-7): EPEVTQTPSHQVTQMGQEVILRCVPISNHLYFYWYRQILGQKVEFLVSFYNNEISEKSEIFDDQFSVERPDGSNFTLKIRSTKLEDSAMYFCASSAGQPYEQYFGPGTRLTVT.

Only a few counts were recorded for this clonotype. The chain joins TRBV5-1 to TRBJ1-4; D might be TRBD1 (5 bases). Trimming took 0 bases from V and 5 from J, leaving 11 bases between them. The CDR3 runs to 15 residues. Germline V gene lookup returns CDR1 SGHRS and CDR2 YFSETQ. The DNA for the CDR3 is TGCGCCAGCAGCTTGGACGGCAGGACAAATGAAAAACTGTTTTTT. Encoded protein: CASSLDGRTNEKLFF.

In this sample, this clonotype turned up many times. For the CDR3, the DNA is TGTGCCAGCAGTTTAGGGGGAAGGTACGAGCAGTACTTC. Translation: CASSLGGRYEQYF. This chain connects TRBV12-3 or TRBV12-4 to TRBJ2-7; D not resolved. V shed 1 base and J shed 4 bases, with 8 bases lying between them. The CDR3 has 13 residues.

This clonotype was counted only a few times. The chain employs TRBV18 and TRBJ1-2; 9 bases agree with TRBD1. Germline-derived CDR1 and CDR2 are KGHSH and LQKENI. The V and J ends lost 0 bases and 1 base, in that order; junction bases with no gene match: 3. The CDR3 extends over 16 amino acids. The CDR3 here is CASSPPGQGINYGYTF. CDR3 nucleotides: TGTGCCAGCTCACCACCGGGACAGGGAATTAACTATGGCTACACCTTC.

This clonotype showed up just a few times. The chain uses TRBV30 and TRBJ2-2, with 7 bases fitting TRBD1. Germline loops: CDR1 GTSNPN, CDR2 SVGIG (reference sequence). The length of the CDR3 is 16 residues. V shed 2 bases and J 4 bases; nucleotides not matched to a gene: 10. In DNA form, the CDR3 reads TGTGCCTGGAGTTACCGGGACAGCGCTATCACCGGGGAGCTGTTTTTT. Its protein product is CAWSYRDSAITGELFF.